The 28 T cell receptor beta chains listed next were all sequenced from one sample in a study of blood T cell repertoires in COVID-19. The data were produced by immunoSEQ multiplex PCR, yet TCRdb's version contains in-frame clones alone and is incomplete. The table lists around 260,000 clones, around 89% of them singletons, with around 0.84% in the top ten. Sequencing used peripheral blood. These receptors came from a man aged 30 to 39 with acute or convalescent COVID-19.

The CDR3 DNA sequence: TGTGCCAGCAGCGCACAGGGTAATAATTCACCCCTCCACTTT. Encoded protein: CASSAQGNNSPLHF. The rearrangement joins TRBV9 to TRBJ1-6; perhaps TRBD1 as D (6 bases). Trimming left V 3 bases short and J 5 bases short, with 9 bases between. The CDR3 length is 14 residues. The germline CDR1 and CDR2 sequences are SGDLS and YYNGEE.

This chain connects TRBV10-1 to TRBJ2-2, with 9 bases fitting TRBD1. CDR1 and CDR2 from the germline V gene are WNHNN and SYGVQD (reference sequence). V was pared by 2 bases and J by 1 base, with 2 bases of the junction left unmatched. The CDR3 is 16 residues long. DNA for the CDR3: TGCGCCAGCAGTGAGAGGGGACAGGGGAACACCGGGGAGCTGTTTTTT. It yields the protein CASSERGQGNTGELFF.

V and J are TRBV6-1 and TRBJ1-3, with D perhaps TRBD1 (5 bases). V lost 2 bases to trimming and J lost 8 bases, with 13 bases between them. The CDR3 contains 14 residues. Germline CDR1 reads MNHNS; CDR2 reads SASEGT. DNA of the CDR3: TGTGCCAGCAGTGAAAGGGGCGAGAAGGACACCATATATTTT. Encoded protein: CASSERGEKDTIYF.

V gene TRBV15 combines with J gene TRBJ1-5; D uncertain. CDR1 LNHNV and CDR2 YYDKDF come from the germline V gene (reference sequence). The CDR3 is 13 amino acids. V was clipped by 4 bases and J by 2 bases, with 6 bases between them. The CDR3 loop reads CATSKRGNQPQHF. CDR3 sequence (DNA): TGTGCCACCAGCAAACGGGGCAATCAGCCCCAGCATTTT.

In this sample, this clone turned up many times. The V and J genes are TRBV4-1 and TRBJ1-1; a possible D gene is TRBD1 (6 bases). Trimming left V 1 base short and J 4 bases short, with 10 bases between. Germline CDR1 MGHRA, CDR2 YSYEKL. CDR3 size: 14 residues. CDR3 nucleotide sequence: TGCGCCAGCAGCCAAGCTGGGGGCGGCACTGAAGCTTTCTTT. Protein: CASSQAGGGTEAFF.

This clone was observed a handful of times. The gene calls are TRBV28 and TRBJ2-6; D unclear. Trimming shortened V by 6 bases and J by 1 base, and 19 bases separated the two germline ends. Per the germline V gene, CDR1 is MDHEN and CDR2 is SYDVKM. The CDR3 is 18 residues long. The CDR3 DNA follows: TGTGCCAGCAGCCCTTACCTAAGAGCAATTTCTGGGGCCAACGTCCTGACTTTC. Its protein product is CASSPYLRAISGANVLTF. Together with reference TRBV28 and TRBJ2-6, the CDR3 gives the full variable domain: DVKVTQSSRYLVKRTGEKVFLECVQDMDHENMFWYRQDPGLGLRLIYFSYDVKMKEKGDIPEGYSVSREKKERFSLILESASTNQTSMYLCASSPYLRAISGANVLTFGAGSRLTVL.

V is TRBV9 and J is TRBJ1-3; D unresolved. This CDR3 comprises 15 residues. Trimming removed 2 bases at V and 4 bases at J, with 13 bases between. Germline CDR1 SGDLS, CDR2 YYNGEE. The DNA of the CDR3 is TGTGCCAGCAGCGTCGACTTCAGAACGGGAAACACCATATATTTT. Protein product: CASSVDFRTGNTIYF.

V usage is TRBV28 and J usage is TRBJ1-2; D is unresolved. Germline CDR1 and CDR2: MDHEN and SYDVKM. The CDR3 runs to 14 residues. Trimming removed 10 bases at V and 7 bases at J, with 22 bases between. The chain's CDR3 is CATHREPALSGYTF. The CDR3 region has the DNA TGTGCCACCCATAGGGAGCCGGCGCTTAGTGGCTACACCTTC.

There are a few counts of this clone. V is TRBV3-1 (or the pseudogene TRBV3-2) and J is TRBJ2-1; a possible D gene is TRBD2 (5 bases). Per the germline V gene, CDR1 is LGHDT and CDR2 is YNNKEL (reference sequence). V was trimmed by 0 bases and J by 3 bases, leaving 9 bases between them. This CDR3 is 15 amino acids long. In nucleotides, the CDR3 is TGTGCCAGCAGCCAAGAGGCTAGCAGCTACAATGAGCAGTTCTTC. Translation gives CASSQEASSYNEQFF.

V usage is TRBV7-8 and J usage is TRBJ2-1; 8 positions agree with TRBD1. The V gene end was trimmed by 5 bases and the J gene end by 9 bases; junction bases not matched to a gene: 6. Germline V gene sequence: CDR1 SGHVS, CDR2 FQNEAQ. The CDR3 runs to 13 residues. CDR3 DNA sequence: TGTGCCAGCAGCCGGGACAGGAAGGGTGAGCAGTTCTTC. Translated: CASSRDRKGEQFF.

J is TRBJ1-4 and V is TRBV27; D is unclear. The germline V gene has CDR1 MNHEY and CDR2 SMNVEV (reference sequence). The CDR3 has 18 residues. Trimming removed 0 bases from V and 0 bases from J, with 14 bases in between. CDR3 DNA: TGTGCCAGCAGTTTATCGAGTAGATACGGAGCAACTAATGAAAAACTGTTTTTT. Protein sequence: CASSLSSRYGATNEKLFF.

This clone has only a few counts. The CDR3: CASSTWREPYEQYF. For the CDR3, the DNA is TGTGCCAGCAGTACTTGGCGGGAGCCCTACGAGCAGTACTTC. The chain carries TRBV28 and TRBJ2-7; TRBD2 aligns across 7 bases. With 5 bases clipped from V and 2 bases from J, the junction kept 6 bases outside the gene matches. From germline, CDR1 is MDHEN and CDR2 SYDVKM. The CDR3 contains 14 residues. Complete variable domain (other parts from reference TRBV28 and TRBJ2-7): DVKVTQSSRYLVKRTGEKVFLECVQDMDHENMFWYRQDPGLGLRLIYFSYDVKMKEKGDIPEGYSVSREKKERFSLILESASTNQTSMYLCASSTWREPYEQYFGPGTRLTVT.

The genes are TRBV3-1 (or the pseudogene TRBV3-2) and TRBJ2-5, with TRBD2 matching 9 bases. V was clipped by 4 bases and J by 2 bases; unmatched bases: 11. The CDR3 spans 17 residues. Per germline, CDR1 LGHDT and CDR2 YNNKEL (reference sequence). CDR3 DNA sequence: TGTGCCAGCAGCCTCGAGAGCGGACTAGCGTCTCAAGAGACCCAGTACTTC. Amino acids: CASSLESGLASQETQYF.

The chain couples TRBV7-2 to TRBJ2-5, with D possibly TRBD2 on 7 matching bases. This CDR3 has 15 amino acids. Germline V gene data show CDR1 as SGHTA and CDR2 as FQGNSA. Deletions cut 5 bases from V and 3 bases from J, with 16 bases between. The CDR3 region is CASSPGGGGKETQYF. In DNA, the CDR3 is TGTGCCAGCAGCCCGGGGGGCGGGGGCAAAGAGACCCAGTACTTC.

This sequence joins TRBV4-1 and TRBJ1-2; 7 positions match TRBD1. Germline V gene lookup returns CDR1 MGHRA and CDR2 YSYEKL. With V trimmed by 5 bases and J by 7 bases, 13 bases remained unmatched. The CDR3 totals 15 residues. The DNA of the CDR3 is TGCGCCAGCAGCTCCCCAGAGAAGGGGGCGACTGGCTACACCTTC. Translating gives CASSSPEKGATGYTF.

The V gene is TRBV15, the J gene TRBJ2-3, with 10 bases that match TRBD1. With 0 bases clipped from V and 5 bases from J, the junction kept 5 bases outside the gene matches. This CDR3 has 16 residues. The germline CDR1 and CDR2 sequences are LNHNV and YYDKDF (reference sequence). CDR3 in DNA: TGTGCCACCAGCAGAGACGCCGGGACAGGGGAAGATACGCAGTATTTT. Protein product: CATSRDAGTGEDTQYF.

This clone was seen once. The V gene is TRBV6-5, the J gene TRBJ1-5; weak D call: TRBD1 (6 bases). The CDR3 runs 14 residues. V lost 6 bases to trimming and J lost 4 bases, with 13 bases between them. CDR1 and CDR2 from the germline V gene are MNHEY and SVGAGI. In nucleotides, the CDR3 is TGTGCCAGCAGCCGGACAGCGGGAAATCAGCCCCAGCATTTT. Translated: CASSRTAGNQPQHF.

The genes are TRBV5-1 and TRBJ1-6; D possibly corresponds to TRBD1 (5 bases). The germline gives CDR1 SGHRS, CDR2 YFSETQ. Trimming shortened V by 5 bases and J by 0 bases, and 12 bases separated the two germline ends. This CDR3 region has 16 residues. CDR3 residues: CASRINRSSYNSPLHF. Written as DNA, the CDR3 is TGCGCCAGCAGAATAAACAGGAGCTCCTATAATTCACCCCTCCACTTT. The complete variable domain, with remaining parts taken from reference TRBV5-1 and TRBJ1-6, reads KAGVTQTPRYLIKTRGQQVTLSCSPISGHRSVSWYQQTPGQGLQFLFEYFSETQRNKGNFPGRFSGRQFSNSRSEMNVSTLELGDSALYLCASRINRSSYNSPLHFGNGTRLTVT.

The gene calls are TRBV27 and TRBJ1-2, with a tentative D call TRBD1 (6 bases). V was pared by 5 bases and J by 5 bases, with 18 bases between. CDR3 length: 15 residues. Germline V gives CDR1 MNHEY, CDR2 SMNVEV (reference sequence). CDR3 in DNA: TGTGCCAGCAGTCTGACAACCGACAGGCGTTATGGCTACACCTTC. Translated, it gives CASSLTTDRRYGYTF.

The rearrangement uses TRBV2 and TRBJ1-6; 7 nucleotides align to TRBD1. The V and J ends lost 2 bases and 6 bases, in that order; junction bases with no gene match: 4. CDR3 size: 15 residues. Germline assignment: CDR1 SNHLY and CDR2 FYNNEI. CDR3 nucleotide sequence: TGTGCCAGCAGTGAACGGGACAGACTTAATTCACCCCTCCACTTT. This codes for CASSERDRLNSPLHF.

The rearrangement links TRBV4-2 to TRBJ2-5; a possible D gene is TRBD1 (5 bases). V lost 4 bases to trimming and J lost 5 bases, with 8 bases between them. CDR1 LGHNA and CDR2 YNFKEQ come from the germline V gene. The CDR3 runs 12 residues. CDR3 sequence: CASSRPGETQYF. The CDR3 DNA reads TGTGCCAGCAGCCGGCCAGGGGAGACCCAGTACTTC.

The gene calls are TRBV30 and TRBJ1-1, with a possible D match to TRBD1 (6 bases). The germline V gene has CDR1 GTSNPN and CDR2 SVGIG (reference sequence). V was trimmed by 1 base and J by 0 bases, leaving 15 bases between them. The CDR3 has 16 residues. CDR3: CAWSATRGGLNTEAFF. The CDR3 DNA reads as TGTGCCTGGAGTGCCACCAGGGGCGGGTTGAACACTGAAGCTTTCTTT. The variable domain in full, completed from reference TRBV30 and TRBJ1-1, reads SQTIHQWPATLVQPVGSPLSLECTVEGTSNPNLYWYRQAAGRGLQLLFYSVGIGQISSEVPQNLSASRPQDRQFILSSKKLLLSDSGFYLCAWSATRGGLNTEAFFGQGTRLTVV.

This clone was found once. The chain combines TRBV9 with TRBJ1-1; D possibly corresponds to TRBD1 (5 bases). The V end lost 4 bases, the J end lost 0 bases, and 13 bases lay between the germline ends. This CDR3 is built from 15 residues. Germline V CDR1 and CDR2: SGDLS, YYNGEE. The CDR3 DNA is TGTGCCAGCAGCCCCCGACAGAGCTTGAACACTGAAGCTTTCTTT. Its protein product is CASSPRQSLNTEAFF. Full variable domain (missing parts from reference TRBV9 and TRBJ1-1): DSGVTQTPKHLITATGQRVTLRCSPRSGDLSVYWYQQSLDQGLQFLIQYYNGEERAKGNILERFSAQQFPDLHSELNLSSLELGDSALYFCASSPRQSLNTEAFFGQGTRLTVV.

This clone was seen more than once but under ten times. The V call is TRBV28, the J call TRBJ2-1, with 10 bases matching TRBD1. After removal of 4 bases from V and 7 bases from J, the junction contained 10 bases not matched to a gene. Germline CDR1 is MDHEN and CDR2 is SYDVKM. The CDR3 contains 16 residues. CDR3 protein: CASSSSGTGAGNEQFF. The CDR3 DNA sequence: TGTGCCAGCAGTTCGTCCGGGACAGGGGCAGGGAATGAGCAGTTCTTC.

V is TRBV28 and J is TRBJ2-7, with 7 bases matching TRBD2. V was pared by 7 bases and J by 1 base, with 13 bases of the junction left unmatched. The CDR3 consists of 16 residues. The germline V gene encodes CDR1 MDHEN and CDR2 SYDVKM. The CDR3 DNA follows: TGTGCCAGCACCTCGGGGGGAAGTCTTTTTTCCTACGAGCAGTACTTC. Encoded protein: CASTSGGSLFSYEQYF. The full variable domain, rest sourced from reference TRBV28 and TRBJ2-7, is DVKVTQSSRYLVKRTGEKVFLECVQDMDHENMFWYRQDPGLGLRLIYFSYDVKMKEKGDIPEGYSVSREKKERFSLILESASTNQTSMYLCASTSGGSLFSYEQYFGPGTRLTVT.

This clone was observed a few times. The chain carries TRBV9 and TRBJ1-3, with D hard to call. V lost 3 bases to trimming and J lost 9 bases, with 13 bases between them. The germline V gene has CDR1 SGDLS and CDR2 YYNGEE. This CDR3 comprises 13 residues. CDR3 bases: TGTGCCAGCAGCGGTACCACGAGTGGCACCATATATTTT. Its protein is CASSGTTSGTIYF.

The V gene is TRBV6-5, the J gene TRBJ2-7; TRBD1 agrees at 9 bases. The CDR3 consists of 14 residues. With 6 bases clipped from V and 2 bases from J, the junction kept 5 bases outside the gene matches. Germline values: CDR1 MNHEY, CDR2 SVGAGI. The CDR3 nucleotides are TGTGCCAGCAGGGGAGGACAGGGGACCTACGAGCAGTACTTC. This translates into CASRGGQGTYEQYF.

The V and J genes are TRBV4-2 and TRBJ2-1; D is uncertain. V lost 0 bases, J lost 5 bases, and 5 bases lay in between. Germline V lookup: CDR1 LGHNA, CDR2 YNFKEQ. This CDR3 contains 13 residues. DNA of the CDR3: TGTGCCAGCAGCCAAGAAACTCACAATGAGCAGTTCTTC. This translates into CASSQETHNEQFF.